What follows are 3 T cell receptor beta chains derived from one specimen sequenced in a study of T cell responses to AZD1222 COVID-19 vaccine. The repertoire was sequenced with immunoSEQ multiplex PCR; TCRdb's copy has only in-frame clones and lacks some. Of roughly 84,000 clones listed, approximately 85% are singletons. Sequences were derived from peripheral blood, sampled 28 days after the second AZD1222 dose. The receptors stem from an adult who received the AZD1222 COVID-19 vaccine.

V usage is TRBV5-4 and J usage is TRBJ2-6; no firm D call. This CDR3 contains 15 residues. V was clipped by 1 base and J by 0 bases, with 5 bases between them. Germline assignment: CDR1 SGHNT and CDR2 YYREEE (reference sequence). CDR3 sequence: CASSLRSSGANVLTF. Written as DNA, the CDR3 is TGTGCCAGCAGCTTGAGGAGCTCTGGGGCCAACGTCCTGACTTTC.

V usage is TRBV7-2 and J usage is TRBJ2-1, with 10 bases fitting TRBD2. Germline V gene data show CDR1 as SGHTA and CDR2 as FQGNSA. The length of the CDR3 is 15 residues. V lost 2 bases, J lost 5 bases, and 3 bases stayed unmatched. The CDR3 spells CASSLLAGANNEQFF. The DNA for the CDR3 is TGTGCCAGCAGCTTACTAGCGGGGGCGAACAATGAGCAGTTCTTC.

The chain recombines TRBV6-1 with TRBJ1-5, with D perhaps TRBD1 (5 bases). The CDR3 runs to 12 residues. Germline-derived CDR1 and CDR2 are MNHNS and SASEGT. Trimming shortened V by 2 bases and J by 14 bases, and 13 bases separated the two germline ends. The CDR3 loop reads CASSESSRGEHF. The CDR3 coding sequence is TGTGCCAGCAGTGAAAGCAGCAGAGGGGAGCATTTT.